Listed below are T cell receptor beta chains from one sample, sequenced in a study of tumor-infiltrating lymphocytes in oesophageal squamous cell carcinoma. TCRdb analysed the PCR reads with MiXCR anew, one entry per CDR3 protein. The profile shows 15,000 to 20,000 distinct CDR3 sequences, 35% to 45% of them singletons. The sequenced sample was esophageal tumor tissue. The source is a male donor with esophageal squamous cell carcinoma. Both conserved end residues are part of each CDR3. The D gene is left open where the match is weak. Clone size is shown for a subset of rows, as once, few, many or a class of expanded clone.

J,size,D,V,DNA,CDR3
TRBJ2-3,NA,NA,TRBV7-3,TGTGCCAGCAGCTTACTAAGGGGAGATACGCAGTATTTT,CASSLLRGDTQYF
TRBJ1-2,once,TRBD1,TRBV6-1,TGTGCCAGCAGTGTCGGACAGGGGGCTTATAACTATGGCTACACCTTC,CASSVGQGAYNYGYTF
TRBJ2-1,NA,NA,TRBV7-2,TGTGCCAGCAGCTTAAGGATGCACGAGCAGTTCTTC,CASSLRMHEQFF
TRBJ1-1,NA,NA,TRBV4-1,TGCGCCAGCAGCCAACAAGGCCGGTCTGAAGCTTTCTTT,CASSQQGRSEAFF
TRBJ2-7,NA,NA,TRBV2,TGTGCCAGCAGTGATTGGGCAGTGGTGGGCACCTACGAGCAGTACTTC,CASSDWAVVGTYEQYF
TRBJ2-1,NA,NA,TRBV6-1,TGTGCCAGCAGTGACTCACCCGCGAATGAGCAGTTCTTC,CASSDSPANEQFF
TRBJ1-5,many,NA,TRBV28,TGTGCCAGCGGACTAGAGGGTCATCAGCCCCAGCATTTT,CASGLEGHQPQHF
TRBJ1-1,NA,NA,TRBV12-3/TRBV12-4,TGTGCCAGCCGTTTACGGGTGAACACTGAAGCTTTCTTT,CASRLRVNTEAFF
TRBJ2-5,few,NA,TRBV7-6,TGTGCCAGCAGCCCTCTAGCCGATACAGGGTTGGTGACCCAGTACTTC,CASSPLADTGLVTQYF
TRBJ2-1,medium-sized,TRBD1,TRBV6-6,TGTGCCAGCAGTTACCTCTTACAGGGGCATGTTGAGCAGTTCTTC,CASSYLLQGHVEQFF
TRBJ2-2,many,TRBD2,TRBV10-2,TGCGCCAGCTTAGGACAACCGGGACTAGCAACCGGGGAGCTGTTTTTT,CASLGQPGLATGELFF
TRBJ2-5,many,NA,TRBV6-1,TGTGCCAGCAACACAAGGGGGGTTCTAGAGACCCAGTACTTC,CASNTRGVLETQYF
TRBJ2-6,NA,NA,TRBV7-9,TGTGCCAGCAGCTTTCGACTCTCTGGGGCCAACGTCCTGACTTTC,CASSFRLSGANVLTF
TRBJ2-3,NA,TRBD2,TRBV7-2,TGTGCCAGCAGCTCCCGACTAGCATTCACAGATACGCAGTATTTT,CASSSRLAFTDTQYF
TRBJ2-3,NA,NA,TRBV5-1,TGCGCCAGCAAGGAGGGCCTTGATACGCAGTATTTT,CASKEGLDTQYF
TRBJ2-1,NA,NA,TRBV7-7,TGTGCTAGCAGCTTCCCCGGGAAAAATGAGCAGTTCTTC,CASSFPGKNEQFF
TRBJ2-7,NA,NA,TRBV7-9,TGTGCCAGCAGCTTAAGTCATGATTACGAGCAGTACTTC,CASSLSHDYEQYF
TRBJ2-3,many,TRBD2,TRBV11-2,TGTGCCAGCAGCTTAGAACTTAGCGGGGGGGCAGGCACAGATACGCAGTATTTT,CASSLELSGGAGTDTQYF
TRBJ2-5,NA,NA,TRBV6-6,TGTGCCAGCAGTTTATCAGGGGTGGGAGAGACCCAGTACTTC,CASSLSGVGETQYF
TRBJ2-7,few,TRBD2,TRBV28,TGTGCCAGCAGGGAGGCTAGCGGAGTCAATGAGCAGTACTTC,CASREASGVNEQYF
TRBJ1-5,NA,TRBD1,TRBV10-3,TGTGCCATCAGTGAGCGGAGGACAGGGGGCGAAAATCAGCCCCAGCATTTT,CAISERRTGGENQPQHF
TRBJ1-1,many,TRBD1,TRBV6-1,TGTGCCAGCAGTTCCAGGGGGAGGAACACTGAAGCTTTCTTT,CASSSRGRNTEAFF
TRBJ2-5,NA,NA,TRBV6-8,TGTGCCAGCAGTTACGGTCCAGCCCTGGAGACCCAGTACTTC,CASSYGPALETQYF
TRBJ2-1,few,TRBD2,TRBV7-8,TGTGCCAGCAGGAGCCAGCGGGAGGGCCAAGACAATGAGCAGTTCTTC,CASRSQREGQDNEQFF
TRBJ2-5,many,TRBD2,TRBV5-1,TGCGCCAGCAGCTTGGCCCTTGGACCGGGACTAGATAAAGAGACCCAGTACTTC,CASSLALGPGLDKETQYF
TRBJ2-7,medium-sized,TRBD2,TRBV7-2,TGTGCCAGCAGCTCGGGACTAGCGGGAGCAATCTCCGAGCAGTACTTC,CASSSGLAGAISEQYF
TRBJ2-1,medium-sized,TRBD2,TRBV7-9,TGTGCCAGCAGCCGTAGCGGGGCCTCCTACAATGAGCAGTTCTTC,CASSRSGASYNEQFF
TRBJ2-1,NA,NA,TRBV30,TGTGCCTGGACTGGGGTCCGAGGTGGGTTGAATGAGCAGTTCTTC,CAWTGVRGGLNEQFF
TRBJ2-3,NA,NA,TRBV6-1,TGTGCCAGCAGTGAGGGGGCTAATTCACCCCTCCACTTC,CASSEGANSPLHF
TRBJ2-6,few,NA,TRBV7-8,NA,CASSRPVLRAVLRF
TRBJ2-2,NA,NA,TRBV2,TGTGCCAGCAGTGAAGAACCCGGGAACACCGGGGAGCTGTTTTTT,CASSEEPGNTGELFF
TRBJ1-3,many,NA,TRBV5-1,TGCGCCAGTCACACACCGGGAGGAGGAAACACCATATATTTT,CASHTPGGGNTIYF
TRBJ1-4,many,NA,TRBV18,TGTGCCAGCTCACCCCCGGGAAAAACAACTAATGAAAAACTGTTTTTT,CASSPPGKTTNEKLFF
TRBJ1-1,NA,NA,TRBV12-3/TRBV12-4,TGTGCCAGCAGTTGGCAGGGTCTTATGAACACTGAAGCTTTCTTT,CASSWQGLMNTEAFF
TRBJ2-5,NA,NA,TRBV7-2,TGTGCCAGCACCCCCGGCGGTGAGCAGTACTTC,CASTPGGEQYF
TRBJ2-3,many,TRBD2,TRBV12-3/TRBV12-4,TGTGCCAGCAGTACGGCGGGGGTCACAGATACGCAGTATTTT,CASSTAGVTDTQYF
TRBJ2-5,medium-sized,NA,TRBV6-1,TGTGCCAGCAGTGGGGGAAATCAAGAGACCCAGTACTTC,CASSGGNQETQYF
TRBJ2-1,NA,NA,TRBV12-3/TRBV12-4,TGTGCCAGCAGTCGACATCAGGGAAATGAGCAGTTCTTC,CASSRHQGNEQFF
TRBJ2-5,large,TRBD2,TRBV7-3,TGTGCCAGCAGCCGACTAGCGGGAGGGGGGACCCAGTACTTC,CASSRLAGGGTQYF
TRBJ2-5,many,NA,TRBV11-2,TGTGCCAGCAGCTTAGGGAAGGGGGGAGCCCGCCAAGAGACCCAGTACTTC,CASSLGKGGARQETQYF
TRBJ2-5,few,NA,TRBV7-6,TGTGCCAGCAGCTTACGGGCTGAAGAGACCCAGTACTTC,CASSLRAEETQYF
TRBJ2-7,medium-sized,NA,TRBV6-1,TGTGCCAGCAGTGAGCCGGGGACATCCTACGAGCAGTACTTC,CASSEPGTSYEQYF
TRBJ2-3,medium-sized,NA,TRBV7-8,TGTGCCAGCGGTGGGACACGAAGACACACAGATACGCAGTATTTT,CASGGTRRHTDTQYF
TRBJ2-1,NA,NA,TRBV11-1,TGTGCCAGCAGCTACTTACAGACGAAGTACAATGAGCAGTTCTTC,CASSYLQTKYNEQFF
TRBJ2-5,NA,TRBD2,TRBV7-2,TGTGCCAGCAGCCCCTCGGCGGGAGCCATAAATGAGCAGTACTTC,CASSPSAGAINEQYF
TRBJ1-2,NA,NA,TRBV19,TGTGCCAGTAGTATAGGAGGGGAAACATTCTATGGCTACACCTTC,CASSIGGETFYGYTF
TRBJ1-2,many,NA,TRBV5-4,TGTGCCAGCATCCAAGGGCAGAATCCAAATGGCTACACCTTC,CASIQGQNPNGYTF
TRBJ1-4,NA,NA,TRBV5-8,TGTGCCAGCAGCTTAACTGCAACTAATGAAAAACTGTTTTTT,CASSLTATNEKLFF
TRBJ1-5,NA,TRBD1,TRBV27,TGTGCCAGCAGTACACAGGGGCGTCAGCCCCAGCATTTT,CASSTQGRQPQHF
TRBJ2-7,many,TRBD2,TRBV28,TGTGCCAGCACCTTAAGCGGGGGTTTCTCCTACGAGCAGTACTTC,CASTLSGGFSYEQYF
TRBJ2-3,NA,TRBD2,TRBV7-2,TGTGCCAGCAGCTTTAGCGGGGATTTCCCCGGGGGATATTTT,CASSFSGDFPGGYF
TRBJ2-1,NA,NA,TRBV6-1,TGTGCCAGCAGTGAAACCGGGGGCGATGAGCAGTTCTTC,CASSETGGDEQFF